This entry lists 11 T cell receptor beta chains sequenced from one sample in a study of T-cell memory formation after mild COVID-19. TCRdb passed the 5' RACE reads through MiXCR, listing each CDR3 protein once. This sample has some 190,000 distinct CDR3 sequences, with 15% to 20% found just once. Source material: PBMCs or a T cell subset sorted from them (not recorded which). These receptors originate from an adult woman who had mild COVID-19 (a few samples of this study predate the infection). Cell type and time point are not known.

The sample holds a few counts of this clonotype. The chain couples TRBV20-1 to TRBJ2-7; D may be TRBD2 (6 bases). The V gene lost 3 bases and the J gene lost 5 bases, with 17 bases spanning the gap. The CDR3 spans 14 residues. CDR1 is DFQATT, CDR2 SNEGSKA, per germline (reference sequence). CDR3 in amino acids: CSASPWRGLNEQYF. Written as DNA, the CDR3 is TGCAGTGCTAGCCCTTGGAGGGGTTTAAACGAGCAGTACTTC.

The genes are TRBV4-2 and TRBJ2-2, with TRBD1 identical over 7 bases. This CDR3 has 15 residues. Trimming cost V 0 bases and J 6 bases; bases outside gene matches: 4. Germline assignment: CDR1 LGHNA and CDR2 YNFKEQ. The CDR3 coding sequence is TGTGCCAGCAGCCAAGATCACAGGGGAGCCGGGGAGCTGTTTTTT. Translation gives CASSQDHRGAGELFF.

In its sample, this clonotype was seen a few times. The chain is built from TRBV5-4 and TRBJ2-7; perhaps TRBD2 as D (7 bases). Germline lookup yields CDR1 SGHNT and CDR2 YYREEE (reference sequence). This CDR3 spans 16 amino acids. V lost 0 bases and J lost 0, with 13 bases in between. The DNA of the CDR3 is TGTGCCAGCAGCTTGGAGGGGGGGTTCAGCTCCTACGAGCAGTACTTC. Its protein product is CASSLEGGFSSYEQYF.

The chain employs TRBV12-3 or TRBV12-4 and TRBJ2-7, with TRBD2 as a possible D gene (5 bases). Trimming pared 0 bases from V and 2 bases from J, leaving 11 bases between. The CDR3 extends over 15 amino acids. The CDR3: CASSLASGFTYEQYF. The CDR3 DNA reads as TGTGCCAGCAGTTTAGCCAGCGGATTTACCTACGAGCAGTACTTC.

The J gene is TRBJ1-2, the V gene TRBV18; TRBD1 is a possible D gene (6 bases). The CDR3 totals 13 residues. In germline, CDR1 is KGHSH, CDR2 LQKENI. Trimming took 3 bases from V and 5 from J, leaving 10 bases between them. The CDR3 spells CASSPGAGYGYTF. As DNA, the CDR3 is TGTGCCAGCTCACCGGGGGCTGGTTATGGCTACACCTTC. Looking up the rest from reference TRBV18 and TRBJ1-2 gives the full variable domain: NAGVMQNPRHLVRRRGQEARLRCSPMKGHSHVYWYRQLPEEGLKFMVYLQKENIIDESGMPKERFSAEFPKEGPSILRIQQVVRGDSAAYFCASSPGAGYGYTFGSGTRLTVV.

This clonotype was recorded a few times. The chain links TRBV5-1 to TRBJ2-5; 10 nucleotides agree with TRBD1. CDR3 length: 16 amino acids. After removal of 3 bases from V and 1 base from J, the junction contained 6 bases not matched to a gene. Germline assignment: CDR1 SGHRS and CDR2 YFSETQ. The CDR3, as DNA: TGCGCCAGCAGCTCCGGGACAGGGGTCCTCCAAGAGACCCAGTACTTC. It specifies CASSSGTGVLQETQYF.

This clonotype was detected only a few times. The rearrangement joins TRBV24-1 to TRBJ2-5, with TRBD2 matching 7 bases. Trimming took 3 bases from V and 6 from J; bases not matched to a gene: 9. The CDR3 has 15 amino acids. The V gene's germline CDR1 is KGHDR and CDR2 SFDVKD. The DNA of the CDR3 is TGTGCCACCAGTGATCCGGGAGGTGTGGGGCAGACCCAGTACTTC. Encoded protein: CATSDPGGVGQTQYF.

This clonotype was found a few times. The chain employs TRBV20-1 and TRBJ2-5; no definite D call. Germline V gene lookup returns CDR1 DFQATT and CDR2 SNEGSKA (reference sequence). V gave up 0 bases and J gave up 2 bases, with 13 bases separating them. This CDR3 region has 15 residues. For the CDR3, the DNA is TGCAGTGCTAGAGACATGAAGGCAGTACAAGAGACCCAGTACTTC. It codes for CSARDMKAVQETQYF.

This clonotype turned up a few times. V usage is TRBV12-3 or TRBV12-4 and J usage is TRBJ2-1, with D perhaps TRBD1 or TRBD2 (5 bases each). V lost 6 bases to trimming and J lost 9 bases, with 18 bases between them. This CDR3 has 14 residues. The CDR3 protein is CASSRDALRSEQFF. The CDR3 region has the DNA TGTGCCAGCAGCCGGGACGCCCTAAGGAGTGAGCAGTTCTTC.

The chain links TRBV15 to TRBJ2-4; TRBD2 matches 13 bases. The germline V gene encodes CDR1 LNHNV and CDR2 YYDKDF (reference sequence). The CDR3 is 18 amino acids. With 5 bases clipped from V and 0 bases from J, the junction kept 7 bases outside the gene matches. CDR3 sequence (DNA): TGTGCCACCAGCTTTGGACTAGCGGGAGTAAAAGCCAAAAACATTCAGTACTTC. It specifies CATSFGLAGVKAKNIQYF. Full variable domain (missing parts from reference TRBV15 and TRBJ2-4): DAMVIQNPRYQVTQFGKPVTLSCSQTLNHNVMYWYQQKSSQAPKLLFHYYDKDFNNEADTPDNFQSRRPNTSFCFLDIRSPGLGDTAMYLCATSFGLAGVKAKNIQYFGAGTRLSVL.

This clonotype has only a few counts. The rearrangement joins TRBV12-3 or TRBV12-4 to TRBJ2-1; D gene ambiguous. Trimming took off 6 bases at V and 3 bases at J, with 12 bases between the two ends. There are 14 residues in the CDR3. CDR3 bases: TGTGCCAGCAGGAGCGTTCGAAGCTACAATGAGCAGTTCTTC. It translates to CASRSVRSYNEQFF.